These T cell receptor beta chains were read from a single sample in a study of CD8 T cells in Susac syndrome. Via MiXCR, TCRdb re-called the immunoSEQ multiplex PCR reads, giving one row per CDR3 protein. Of about 180,000 distinct CDR3 sequences in the sample, about 93% were seen once. What was sequenced was CD4+ T cells from PBMCs. The receptors were gathered from a human donor with Susac syndrome. The CDR3 runs from the conserved cysteine through the conserved F or W. Rows give clone size only sometimes, using once, few, many, or a class for an expanded clone.

v_call: TRBV15; clone_size: once; j_call: TRBJ1-3; cdr3_aa: CATSRDYGQRGNTIYF
v_call: TRBV12-3/TRBV12-4; clone_size: -; j_call: TRBJ2-2; cdr3_aa: CASSFQARFNTGELFF
v_call: TRBV29-1; clone_size: -; j_call: TRBJ1-1; cdr3_aa: CSVKFYSNTEAFF
v_call: TRBV14; clone_size: -; j_call: TRBJ2-4; cdr3_aa: CASSQEWGWAKNIQYF
v_call: TRBV12-3/TRBV12-4; clone_size: -; j_call: TRBJ2-6; cdr3_aa: CASMQGSIGFSGANVLTF
v_call: TRBV30; clone_size: -; j_call: TRBJ2-1; cdr3_aa: CACSLAGGPTEQFF
v_call: TRBV15; clone_size: -; j_call: TRBJ1-2; cdr3_aa: CATSRDGTGVSGYTF
v_call: TRBV30; clone_size: -; j_call: TRBJ2-1; cdr3_aa: CAWSMLRGRITPAFF
v_call: TRBV19; clone_size: -; j_call: TRBJ1-2; cdr3_aa: CASSTSQTIDYGYTF
v_call: TRBV9; clone_size: -; j_call: TRBJ1-2; cdr3_aa: CASSYQGAKGYTF
v_call: TRBV28; clone_size: once; j_call: TRBJ1-2; cdr3_aa: CASSLYFYGYTF
v_call: TRBV28; clone_size: -; j_call: TRBJ2-4; cdr3_aa: CATRPNRQLAKNIQYF
v_call: TRBV29-1; clone_size: -; j_call: TRBJ1-1; cdr3_aa: CSVDIHTEAFF
v_call: TRBV14; clone_size: -; j_call: TRBJ2-3; cdr3_aa: CASSPTGVTDTQYF
v_call: TRBV21-1; clone_size: -; j_call: TRBJ2-7; cdr3_aa: CASSKGGLGDAVYEQYF
v_call: TRBV7-3; clone_size: -; j_call: TRBJ1-1; cdr3_aa: CASSLTGAGANTEAFF